The present T cell receptor beta chain was sequenced within a study of blood T cell repertoires in COVID-19. Study-level background: The study drew acute and convalescent COVID-19 samples from the United States, Italy and Spain.

Original methodology: Amplified reference gene primers provided the basis for estimating nucleated cell counts. Assay: immunoSEQ multiplex PCR; the TCRdb copy retains only in-frame clones and omits some. That table gives V, J and clone size, and the DNA gave D and trimming. Of around 250,000 clones listed, 86% are singletons. This TCR derives from a man aged 60-69 years with acute or convalescent COVID-19. Specimen: peripheral blood.

The DNA of the CDR3 is TGTGCCAGCAGCTTCGGGAGTGCGGGGTGGACAGATACGCAGTATTTT. Translated: CASSFGSAGWTDTQYF. The V gene is TRBV14, the J gene TRBJ2-3, with TRBD2 as a possible D gene (6 bases). Trimming removed 5 bases from V and 3 bases from J, with 18 bases in between. Germline CDR1 reads SGHDN; CDR2 reads FVKESK. The CDR3 loop spans 16 amino acids.